This T cell receptor (beta chain) was sequenced for a study of blood T cell repertoires in COVID-19. The length of the CDR3 is 19 residues. The V gene's germline CDR1 is MDHEN and CDR2 SYDVKM. The trim removed 3 bases at V and 1 base at J, leaving 6 bases unmatched. In the original analysis: By means of reference gene primer amplification, nucleated cell counts were estimated. Libraries were prepared by immunoSEQ multiplex PCR; TCRdb keeps only in-frame clonotypes and omits some of them. The V and J calls and clone size are taken from that table; D and trimming were inferred from the DNA. This table holds 250,000 to 350,000 clones, about 93% found once.

This receptor was taken from a woman aged 25-40 years with COVID-19, enrolled during active disease. The V and J genes are TRBV28 and TRBJ2-2; 15 positions match TRBD2. Sequencing was carried out using peripheral blood. The CDR3 region is CASSLGEGLAGGNTGELFF. The CDR3 region has the DNA TGTGCCAGCAGTTTGGGCGAGGGACTAGCGGGAGGGAACACCGGGGAGCTGTTTTTT. The entire variable domain, with the rest obtained from reference TRBV28 and TRBJ2-2, is as follows: DVKVTQSSRYLVKRTGEKVFLECVQDMDHENMFWYRQDPGLGLRLIYFSYDVKMKEKGDIPEGYSVSREKKERFSLILESASTNQTSMYLCASSLGEGLAGGNTGELFFGEGSRLTVL.